This T cell receptor beta chain originates from a study of cytomegalovirus exposure and HLA in healthy donors. Turning to the study itself: HLA-typed donors were the source of about 85 million unique TCRs, which an early data release held. Study results and limitations: Segments of the TCR beta V type were, in most cases, productive about 90% or about 30% of the time in an earlier analysis. Reportedly, diagnosis of cytomegalovirus status by the classifier showed high specificity and sensitivity.

CDR1 MNHEY and CDR2 SMNVEV come from the germline V gene (reference sequence). V shed 3 bases, J shed 8 bases, and the junction held 5 bases outside the gene matches. This CDR3 is built from 14 residues. The PCR contained 60 Vbeta and 13 Jbeta primers. TCRdb's table, derived via immunoSEQ multiplex PCR, lists solely in-frame clones and lacks some. The sample holds 120,000 or so clones; about 71% are singletons and the top ten take around 3.3%. As for this clone: The antigen remains unidentified.

This sequence originates from a woman aged 50 to 60 in good health and CMV-seronegative. Sequencing was performed on PBMCs. The J gene is TRBJ1-4, the V gene TRBV27; 8 bases are a match to TRBD1. The CDR3 is CASSLAGQVEKLFF. For the CDR3, the DNA is TGTGCCAGCAGTTTGGCGGGACAGGTAGAAAAACTGTTTTTT.